This TCR beta chain came from a study of blood T cell repertoires in COVID-19. At the level of the study: Samples taken during acute and convalescent COVID-19 were collected in the United States, Italy and Spain. Nucleic acid was either cDNA or gDNA, and it came from T cells, B-cell-depleted T cells, or PBMCs.

In the authors' methods: Reference gene primers were amplified, and this amplification served to estimate nucleated cell counts. Sequencing used immunoSEQ multiplex PCR; TCRdb keeps in-frame clones, though not all of them. The V and J calls and clone size were taken over from that table, and D and trimming were inferred from the DNA. The sample shows about 240,000 clones, about 80% of them seen only once. V lost 3 bases and J lost 0, with 8 bases in between. This CDR3 region has 14 residues. Germline lookup yields CDR1 SGHRS and CDR2 YFSETQ. Sequencing was performed on peripheral blood. This sequence was found in a woman at least 80 years old with acute or convalescent COVID-19. This rearrangement joins TRBV5-1 to TRBJ2-3; maybe TRBD2 (6 bases). CDR3 in amino acids: CASSYGGSTDTQYF. CDR3 DNA sequence: TGCGCCAGCAGCTACGGGGGTAGCACAGATACGCAGTATTTT.